The present TCR beta chain was sequenced within a study of cytomegalovirus exposure and HLA in healthy donors. Study-wide background: An analysis done earlier identified some 120 million unique TCR beta sequences from about 180 million T cells.

It was with 60 Vbeta and 13 Jbeta primers that the PCR ran. Assay used: immunoSEQ multiplex PCR; TCRdb lists only in-frame clones, some missing. This listing includes about 190,000 clones. This CDR3 spans 15 amino acids. V lost 4 bases and J lost 3, with 13 bases in between. Germline CDR1 reads SGHRS; CDR2 reads YFSETQ. Sequencing was carried out using PBMCs. The chain employs TRBV5-1 and TRBJ2-2, with D uncertain. The receptor was isolated from a woman aged 25 to 39 in good health and CMV-seropositive. This CDR3 is CASSHPRSDTGELFF. CDR3 bases: TGCGCCAGCAGCCATCCCAGGTCGGACACCGGGGAGCTGTTTTTT. The entire variable domain, with the rest obtained from reference TRBV5-1 and TRBJ2-2, is as follows: KAGVTQTPRYLIKTRGQQVTLSCSPISGHRSVSWYQQTPGQGLQFLFEYFSETQRNKGNFPGRFSGRQFSNSRSEMNVSTLELGDSALYLCASSHPRSDTGELFFGEGSRLTVL.